This TCR beta chain was documented in a study of esophageal squamous cell carcinoma under preoperative chemotherapy. About the study: TCR repertoires were profiled from both peripheral blood T cells and tumor-infiltrating lymphocytes. Points from the study as a whole: Clonal contraction, more than amplification, hit abundant clones after paclitaxel-nedaplatin. Chemotherapy was followed by significantly higher TCR diversity in peripheral T cells only, not tumor-infiltrating lymphocytes. Post-treatment tumor-infiltrating lymphocytes appeared partly derived from peripheral T cells migrating into the tumor.

V lost 8 bases and J 8 bases, leaving 27 bases between the germline ends. Germline V gives CDR1 MNHEY, CDR2 SMNVEV (reference sequence). The CDR3 consists of 16 residues. MiXCR was run by TCRdb on the PCR reads, yielding one entry per CDR3 protein. The data show about 16,000 distinct CDR3 sequences, around 47% seen once. Stated time point: before preoperative PTX-NDP chemotherapy. In the case of this clonotype: Its antigen is as yet unknown.

The J gene is TRBJ2-5, the V gene TRBV27, with D perhaps TRBD1 (7 bases). This clonotype originated in a human donor with esophageal squamous cell carcinoma. The donor label of this sample is uncertain. The sample here was taken from a patient given preoperative chemotherapy. CDR3 residues: CASGGPVGRGTDTQYF. CDR3 nucleotide sequence: TGTGCCAGCGGGGGGCCCGTGGGCCGTGGGACAGATACCCAGTACTTC.